These 14 T cell receptor beta chains originate from one sample sequenced in a study of Ad26.COV2.S vaccination and SARS-CoV-2 variants. Some clones are missing from TCRdb's copy, which holds only in-frame ones; the method was immunoSEQ multiplex PCR. Here the sample spans around 320,000 clones, 80% to 90% being singletons. Sample treatment: some 20 received Ad26.COV2.S at low or high dose, single or two shots; a few received placebo; per-sample allocation not given. Samples analyzed were those drawn on day 63 after the first vaccine or placebo injection. The sequencing used peripheral blood, collected in a trial of Ad26.COV2.S vaccine versus placebo. The receptors here all came from a person between 18 and 65 years old who received the Ad26.COV2.S COVID-19 vaccine or a placebo.

The genes are TRBV3-1 (or the pseudogene TRBV3-2) and TRBJ1-1; D is uncertain. The V end was cut by 0 bases, the J end by 2 bases, with 13 bases between. This CDR3 comprises 16 residues. Germline CDR1 LGHDT, CDR2 YNNKEL (reference sequence). The CDR3 spells CASSQDHSRRNTEAFF. The CDR3 DNA is TGTGCCAGCAGCCAAGATCACTCTCGGCGTAACACTGAAGCTTTCTTT.

This sequence joins TRBV6-5 and TRBJ2-7; D tentatively fits TRBD1 or TRBD2 (7 bases each). Germline V gene data show CDR1 as MNHEY and CDR2 as SVGAGI. CDR3 length: 15 residues. The V end lost 6 bases, the J end lost 4 bases, and 19 bases lay between the germline ends. The CDR3 is CASRGGGRGSYEQYF. The CDR3 DNA reads TGTGCCAGCAGGGGCGGGGGCAGGGGGTCTTACGAGCAGTACTTC.

This clone occurred once. This chain joins TRBV27 and TRBJ1-6, with TRBD1 as a possible D gene (5 bases). The CDR3 consists of 15 residues. The germline CDR1 and CDR2 sequences are MNHEY and SMNVEV (reference sequence). With 0 bases removed from V and 6 bases from J, the gap between germline ends came to 9 bases. CDR3 DNA: TGTGCCAGCAGTTTATCGGGGGGAGTTAATTCACCCCTCCACTTT. The encoded protein is CASSLSGGVNSPLHF.

V usage is TRBV27 and J usage is TRBJ1-2; a weak D match, TRBD1 (5 bases). Germline V gene lookup returns CDR1 MNHEY and CDR2 SMNVEV (reference sequence). Deletions cut 1 base from V and 8 bases from J, with 11 bases between. The CDR3 loop spans 13 amino acids. CDR3 amino acids: CASSLLGDGGYTF. CDR3 nucleotide sequence: TGTGCCAGCAGTTTATTAGGGGACGGGGGCTACACCTTC.

The chain couples TRBV6-2 or TRBV6-3 to TRBJ2-7; 9 bases align to TRBD2. Losses at the gene ends were 6 bases for V and 4 bases for J; bases not matched to a gene: 7. Per germline, CDR1 MNHEY and CDR2 SVGEGT. The CDR3 contains 14 residues. The CDR3 here is CASSAGGLAYEQYF. For the CDR3, the DNA is TGTGCCAGCAGCGCCGGGGGACTAGCTTACGAGCAGTACTTC.

This chain uses TRBV6-5 with TRBJ2-2; no definite D call. Per germline, CDR1 MNHEY and CDR2 SVGAGI. The CDR3 sequence is 12 residues long. Trimming shortened V by 6 bases and J by 1 base, and 3 bases separated the two germline ends. In DNA, the CDR3 is TGTGCCAGCAGCGAGAACACCGGGGAGCTGTTTTTT. Translating gives CASSENTGELFF.

V is TRBV9 and J is TRBJ1-2, with 9 bases that match TRBD1. CDR1 and CDR2 (germline): SGDLS, YYNGEE. V lost 0 bases and J lost 4; bases outside the gene matches: 1. CDR3 length: 14 amino acids. CDR3 in amino acids: CASSVGDRVYGYTF. DNA of the CDR3: TGTGCCAGCAGCGTAGGGGACAGGGTCTATGGCTACACCTTC.

The chain joins TRBV19 to TRBJ2-1, with 10 bases aligning to TRBD2. The germline gives CDR1 LNHDA, CDR2 SQIVND (reference sequence). The CDR3 has 15 residues. The V segment lost 5 bases and the J segment 7 bases; nucleotides outside the gene matches: 8. The chain's CDR3 is CASSDGASGGNEQFF. CDR3 nucleotide sequence: TGTGCCAGTAGTGATGGTGCTAGCGGGGGTAATGAGCAGTTCTTC.

The V gene is TRBV5-4, the J gene TRBJ2-3; the match to TRBD1 covers 7 bases. This CDR3 spans 16 amino acids. The germline gives CDR1 SGHNT, CDR2 YYREEE (reference sequence). Trimming cost V 5 bases and J 2 bases; bases outside gene matches: 11. The DNA for the CDR3 is TGTGCCAGCAGAAAGGTAACAGGACAGGACACAGATACGCAGTATTTT. It specifies CASRKVTGQDTDTQYF.

This chain links TRBV15 with TRBJ2-7; 8 nucleotides line up with TRBD1. This CDR3 has 14 residues. Germline CDR1 and CDR2: LNHNV and YYDKDF (reference sequence). J was trimmed by 5 bases and V by 3 bases; bases with no gene match: 6. The CDR3 DNA is TGTGCCACCAGCAGGGGACAGGAGTCCAACGAGCAGTACTTC. This gives the protein CATSRGQESNEQYF.

Note on this clone: Different DNA sequences within this sample yield the same CDR3. V and J are TRBV5-5 and TRBJ1-4; 10 bases line up with TRBD1. This CDR3 region has 14 residues. After removal of 4 bases from V and 8 bases from J, the junction contained 5 bases not matched to a gene. In germline, CDR1 is SGHKS, CDR2 YYEKEE (reference sequence). Here the CDR3 reads CASSRTGGDEKLFF. The CDR3, as DNA: TGTGCCAGCAGCCGGACAGGGGGGGACGAAAAACTGTTTTTT.

The gene calls are TRBV27 and TRBJ1-6, with a weak D call TRBD1 (5 bases). The V gene's germline CDR1 is MNHEY and CDR2 SMNVEV (reference sequence). Trimming took off 7 bases at V and 9 bases at J, with 19 bases between the two ends. The CDR3 has 15 amino acids. For the CDR3, the DNA is TGTGCCAGCACCCCCACTGGGACCGGGGGTTCACCCCTCCACTTT. Translating gives CASTPTGTGGSPLHF.

The rearrangement joins TRBV9 to TRBJ2-1; weak D call: TRBD2 (5 bases). CDR1 is SGDLS and CDR2 is YYNGEE in the germline V gene. CDR3 length: 14 residues. Trimming removed 4 bases from V and 0 bases from J, with 8 bases in between. CDR3 sequence: CASSSAGSYNEQFF. DNA of the CDR3: TGTGCCAGCAGCTCCGCGGGCTCCTACAATGAGCAGTTCTTC.

This chain uses TRBV6-1 with TRBJ1-2; D might be TRBD1 (6 bases). This CDR3 contains 14 residues. The germline V and J ends were trimmed by 1 base and 6 bases, with 12 bases remaining between them. Germline lookup yields CDR1 MNHNS and CDR2 SASEGT. CDR3 sequence (DNA): TGTGCCAGCAGTGAAGGACCAGGGGAGGATGGCTACACCTTC. Translation gives CASSEGPGEDGYTF.